Sequencing of this T cell receptor (beta chain) was carried out in a study of T cells after yellow fever vaccination. TCRdb itself ran the 5' RACE reads through MiXCR, one entry per CDR3 protein. The repertoire consists of roughly 180,000 distinct CDR3 sequences, with 5.5% to 8% occurring once and the leading ten covering roughly 3%. Trimming pared 5 bases from V and 4 bases from J, leaving 7 bases between. The CDR3 covers 12 residues. CDR1 is MDHEN, CDR2 SYDVKM, per germline. Sequenced here: CD4+ T cells sorted from PBMCs, sampled on the day of the first yellow fever vaccination. The chain couples TRBV28 to TRBJ2-3; D not certain. This receptor was identified in a man aged 18 to 30 who received the YFV17D yellow fever vaccine. This CDR3 is CASSVDPDTQYF. CDR3 DNA sequence: TGTGCCAGCAGTGTAGACCCAGATACGCAGTATTTT.